This T cell receptor beta chain was identified in a study of blood T cell repertoires in COVID-19 (TCRdb year 2020). For the wider study: Samples from collaborators originated in the United States, Italy and Spain and spanned both the acute and convalescent phases of COVID-19. Where available, HLA class I and class II types were taken from metadata supplied by the sample provider and were not determined by assay-based typing. A freely available public database, intended as a resource for researchers studying the immune response to SARS-CoV-2, is where the repertoires were released. The samples were drawn from the first 160 participants of the ongoing ImmuneRACE study and from over 950 subjects provided by 6 global collaborators. A de-identified subject ID, COVID-19 status, age in years and sex were almost always included in the sample metadata. The dataset comprised deeply sampled blood TCRbeta repertoires from subjects exposed to, actively infected with, or recovered from COVID-19. The material from the prospective study consisted of cDNA or gDNA derived from T cells, B-cell-depleted T cells, or PBMCs.

Overall results and qualifications from the work: The amount of clinical and demographic metadata varied by source and participant and was provided uncurated.

To note about this clone: Its antigen is not yet known. Per-base qualities were not stored, and no clone one base away is much larger.

The collaborating institutions used their own protocols to collect whole blood in K2EDTA tubes. For TCRbeta analysis, collaborator samples were shipped as frozen whole blood, as isolated PBMCs, or as DNA extracted from either sample type. The CDR3 measures 12 amino acids from cysteine to phenylalanine. This entry keeps only the CDR3 DNA: 36 bases, framed from base 1. V is pared back by 10 bases and J by 1 base, with 10 bases lying between the germline termini. From the germline V gene, CDR1 is MNHEY and CDR2 is SVGAGI. The immunoSEQ Assay, a bias-controlled multiplex PCR, was used to amplify TCRbeta CDR3 regions from genomic DNA. The original pipeline was this. The number of nucleated cells in each sample was estimated by amplification of reference gene primers within the assay. To quantify the absolute abundance of each unique TCRbeta CDR3 rearrangement, sequence reads were collapsed and filtered. Productive Simpson clonality was computed per sample as the square root of Simpson's diversity index over productive rearrangements. TCRdb took over this immuneACCESS table, retaining in-frame rearrangements with V and J assigned. Such tables are incomplete; in checked studies, under half of the missing clones stem from an unresolved V gene, and the remainder is unexplained. V and J calls and clone size follow that table, whereas D and trimming were derived from the DNA. This sample is represented by around 190,000 clones; approximately 80% of them were singletons. Clones ranked in the top ten supply roughly 8.6% of the sample.

What was sequenced was peripheral blood. The V and J genes are TRBV6-5 and TRBJ1-1, with no D gene named confidently. The receptor's source is a woman between 50 and 59 years old with active or convalescent COVID-19. The nucleotide sequence is given as TGTGCCACCAAACGCGAGAACACTGAAGCTTTCTTT. This yields the protein CATKRENTEAFF.